This T cell receptor (beta chain) was identified in a study of blood T cell repertoires in COVID-19 (dated by TCRdb to the early 2020s). About the study as a whole: Samples from collaborators originated in the United States, Italy and Spain and spanned both the acute and convalescent phases of COVID-19. The prospective study material was composed of cDNA or gDNA derived from T cells, B-cell-depleted T cells, or PBMCs. Deeply sampled blood TCRbeta repertoires from subjects exposed to, actively infected with, or recovered from COVID-19 were included in the dataset. A freely available public database, intended as a resource for researchers studying the immune response to SARS-CoV-2, is where the repertoires were released. Samples came from the ongoing ImmuneRACE study (first 160 participants) plus 1,254 subjects from 6 global collaborators. A de-identified subject ID, COVID-19 status, age in years and sex were almost always included in the sample metadata. Where available, HLA class I and class II types were taken from metadata supplied by the sample provider and were not determined by assay-based typing.

As regards this clone: Which antigen it targets is not known. Per-nucleotide qualities are absent, and no much larger clonotype sits a single base away.

There are 15 amino acids in the CDR3, from cysteine to phenylalanine inclusive. Solely the CDR3 DNA is kept, with 45 bases framed from the first base. The germline V gene provides CDR1 SGHDT and CDR2 YYEEEE. V and J are trimmed by 1 base and 9 bases, and the gene matches miss 9 bases of the junction. TCRbeta CDR3 regions were amplified from genomic DNA by means of the immunoSEQ Assay, a bias-controlled multiplex PCR. Per the authors' processing: The number of nucleated cells in each sample was estimated from the amplification of reference gene primers within the assay. Sequence reads were collapsed and filtered to measure the absolute abundance of every unique TCRbeta CDR3 rearrangement. For each sample, productive Simpson clonality was calculated as the square root of Simpson's diversity index over productive rearrangements. TCRdb mirrors the immuneACCESS table, restricted to in-frame sequences. Some clones are absent from its copies; in checked studies, under half trace to an unresolved V gene, and the reason for the others is unknown. V and J calls and clone size are as listed in that table; D and trimming were resolved from the DNA. The sample table holds approximately 170,000 clones, of which 70% to 90% were seen once. The ten top clones hold 4% of the sample.

Study-level results and caveats: The amount of clinical and demographic metadata varied by source and participant and was provided uncurated.

Each collaborating institution followed its own protocols to collect whole blood in K2EDTA tubes. Collaborator samples were shipped for TCRbeta analysis as frozen whole blood, isolated PBMCs, or DNA extracted from either sample type. The sequencing sample was made of peripheral blood. The V gene is TRBV5-6 and the J gene is TRBJ2-1; 8 central nucleotides agree with TRBD2. This receptor was taken from a woman in her 70s with acute or convalescent COVID-19. In nucleotides, the sequence is TGTGCCAGCAGCTTGAGGCTAGCGGGCCAAGGTGAGCAGTTCTTC. It encodes CASSLRLAGQGEQFF.